What follows are 29 T cell receptor beta chains derived from one specimen sequenced in a study of blood T cell repertoires in COVID-19. TCRdb's table, derived via immunoSEQ multiplex PCR, lists solely in-frame clones and lacks some. The sample has roughly 11,000 clones; approximately 86% are singletons. Sequenced material: peripheral blood. The source of these receptors is a human donor in a cohort sampled during active COVID-19.

The chain couples TRBV27 to TRBJ1-5; D is ambiguous. CDR1 and CDR2 (germline): MNHEY, SMNVEV (reference sequence). The V end was cut by 5 bases, the J end by 2 bases, with 16 bases between. The CDR3 runs 16 residues. CDR3 nucleotides: TGTGCCAGCAGTCCCCGACCCCCGGCGGGCAATCAGCCCCAGCATTTT. Translation: CASSPRPPAGNQPQHF.

This rearrangement joins TRBV6-5 to TRBJ2-3, with a possible D match to TRBD1 (6 bases). V was cut by 5 bases and J by 6 bases, with 15 bases left in between. Germline V gives CDR1 MNHEY, CDR2 SVGAGI. The CDR3 loop spans 14 amino acids. CDR3 amino acids: CASSPPWGQDTQYF. The DNA for the CDR3 is TGTGCCAGCAGTCCACCGTGGGGGCAGGATACGCAGTATTTT.

V usage is TRBV7-9 and J usage is TRBJ2-1, with D tentatively TRBD2 (5 bases). Trimming took 3 bases from V and 0 from J, leaving 6 bases between them. CDR1 SEHNR and CDR2 FQNEAQ come from the germline V gene (reference sequence). This CDR3 spans 14 amino acids. CDR3 DNA sequence: TGTGCCAGCAGCTTCACTAGCTCCTACAATGAGCAGTTCTTC. This gives the protein CASSFTSSYNEQFF.

Only a few counts were recorded for this clone. V and J are TRBV5-1 and TRBJ2-1; D call uncertain. Germline loops: CDR1 SGHRS, CDR2 YFSETQ. The CDR3 is 12 residues long. The V gene lost 5 bases and the J gene lost 5 bases, with 8 bases spanning the gap. This CDR3 is CASRPQNNEQFF. CDR3 coding DNA: TGCGCCAGCAGACCCCAGAACAATGAGCAGTTCTTC.

The rearrangement uses TRBV7-9 and TRBJ1-2, with TRBD1 as a possible D gene (5 bases). Trimming cost V 5 bases and J 6 bases, with 13 bases left between them. The germline V gene has CDR1 SEHNR and CDR2 FQNEAQ (reference sequence). The CDR3 consists of 13 residues. CDR3 nucleotides: TGTGCCAGCAGCCCCAGGGATAATAATGGCTACACCTTC. Translation: CASSPRDNNGYTF.

This clone was detected once. The gene calls are TRBV27 and TRBJ2-3, with 9 bases lining up with TRBD1. V was pared by 3 bases and J by 3 bases, with 4 bases of the junction left unmatched. Germline lookup yields CDR1 MNHEY and CDR2 SMNVEV (reference sequence). This CDR3 is built from 15 residues. The CDR3 coding sequence is TGTGCCAGCAGTTTGAGGGACAGGGTGACAGATACGCAGTATTTT. Translated, it gives CASSLRDRVTDTQYF.

The chain links TRBV7-9 to TRBJ2-5; 10 bases agree with TRBD1. V lost 6 bases and J lost 3; bases outside the gene matches: 7. The CDR3 consists of 15 residues. CDR1 and CDR2 (germline): SEHNR, FQNEAQ (reference sequence). CDR3 nucleotides: TGTGCCAGCAGTACCCGGACAGGGGGAAAAGAGACCCAGTACTTC. Translated, it gives CASSTRTGGKETQYF.

The chain is built from TRBV18 and TRBJ1-5; D is unresolved. The ends were cut back, 2 bases at V and 5 bases at J, with 13 bases in the middle. Germline V gene lookup returns CDR1 KGHSH and CDR2 LQKENI. The CDR3 consists of 15 residues. The CDR3 nucleotides read TGTGCCAGCTCACCAGACGGAGGCCGGGATCAGCCCCAGCATTTT. Translating it yields CASSPDGGRDQPQHF.

The rearrangement links TRBV28 to TRBJ2-1, with TRBD1 identical over 10 bases. After removal of 8 bases from V and 10 bases from J, the junction contained 11 bases not matched to a gene. CDR1 is MDHEN, CDR2 SYDVKM, per germline. This CDR3 has 14 residues. The CDR3 region has the DNA TGTGCCAGCGTCTCAGGACAGGGGGACGGGGAGCAGTTCTTC. Its protein is CASVSGQGDGEQFF.

J is TRBJ2-7 and V is TRBV7-6; 14 nucleotides match TRBD2. Germline trimming cut 5 bases from V and 9 bases from J; bases unmatched to any gene: 15. The CDR3 runs 17 residues. Germline CDR1 is SGHVS and CDR2 is FNYEAQ. CDR3 DNA: TGTGCCAGCAGCCCCGAGGGGGGGACTAGCGGGGGAACAGTGCAGTACTTC. Protein product: CASSPEGGTSGGTVQYF.

This clone showed up just a few times. The gene calls are TRBV25-1 and TRBJ2-7; a possible D gene is TRBD1 (6 bases). Germline lookup yields CDR1 MGHDK and CDR2 SYGVNS. The length of the CDR3 is 18 residues. The V end lost 5 bases, the J end lost 3 bases, and 26 bases lay between the germline ends. CDR3 in amino acids: CASSRVTPSRGEGYEQYF. The CDR3 DNA sequence: TGTGCCAGCAGTCGAGTAACCCCCTCCAGGGGAGAAGGCTACGAGCAGTACTTC.

J is TRBJ1-3 and V is TRBV9; D ambiguous. Germline V CDR1 and CDR2: SGDLS, YYNGEE. With 2 bases removed from V and 3 bases from J, the gap between germline ends came to 6 bases. CDR3 length: 13 residues. The CDR3 nucleotides are TGTGCCAGCAGCGTGAGATATGGAAACACCATATATTTT. Its protein product is CASSVRYGNTIYF.

CDR3 in amino acids: CASSFWGEKDTQYF. The DNA of the CDR3 is TGCGCCAGCAGCTTCTGGGGCGAGAAGGATACGCAGTATTTT. The V call is TRBV5-1, the J call TRBJ2-3; possibly TRBD1 for D (5 bases). V gave up 2 bases and J gave up 6 bases, with 13 bases separating them. The germline CDR1 and CDR2 sequences are SGHRS and YFSETQ. There are 14 residues in the CDR3.

The genes are TRBV13 and TRBJ1-1; 7 bases agree with TRBD1. The CDR3 is 16 amino acids. Per the germline V gene, CDR1 is PRHDT and CDR2 is FYEKMQ (reference sequence). V was clipped by 6 bases and J by 3 bases; unmatched bases: 13. Here the CDR3 reads CASSWRGRFGDTEAFF. Written as DNA, the CDR3 is TGTGCCAGCAGTTGGAGGGGGCGGTTTGGGGACACTGAAGCTTTCTTT.

This sequence joins TRBV4-3 and TRBJ1-2, with 7 positions matching TRBD1. This CDR3 has 15 amino acids. Germline values: CDR1 LGHNA, CDR2 YSLEER. V shed 1 base and J 0 bases; nucleotides not matched to a gene: 2. The CDR3 region has the DNA TGCGCCAGCAGCCAAGCCGGGACAGCTAACTATGGCTACACCTTC. It codes for CASSQAGTANYGYTF.

The chain couples TRBV29-1 to TRBJ2-5; TRBD1 matches at 9 bases. CDR1 SQVTM and CDR2 ANQGSEA come from the germline V gene. The J segment lost 5 bases and the V segment lost 6 bases, leaving 10 bases of the junction unmatched. The CDR3 contains 14 residues. The CDR3 sequence: CSVENTGGDETQYF. The CDR3 nucleotides read TGCAGCGTGGAAAATACAGGGGGCGACGAGACCCAGTACTTC. The whole variable domain, filled in from reference TRBV29-1 and TRBJ2-5, reads SAVISQKPSRDICQRGTSLTIQCQVDSQVTMMFWYRQQPGQSLTLIATANQGSEATYESGFVIDKFPISRPNLTFSTLTVSNMSPEDSSIYLCSVENTGGDETQYFGPGTRLLVL.

V is TRBV6-5 and J is TRBJ1-1; D perhaps matches TRBD1 (6 bases). Germline values: CDR1 MNHEY, CDR2 SVGAGI. Trimming removed 5 bases at V and 2 bases at J, with 15 bases between. The CDR3 contains 15 residues. The CDR3 DNA sequence: TGTGCCAGCAGTCTCCTGGCAGGGGTAAACACTGAAGCTTTCTTT. Its protein is CASSLLAGVNTEAFF.

This clone appeared a few times. The chain couples TRBV28 to TRBJ1-5; D gene ambiguous. Trimming cost V 1 base and J 5 bases, with 3 bases left between them. This CDR3 spans 12 amino acids. The germline gives CDR1 MDHEN, CDR2 SYDVKM. The CDR3 DNA sequence: TGTGCCAGCAGTTTATCTTATCAGCCCCAGCATTTT. Amino acid sequence: CASSLSYQPQHF.

This rearrangement joins TRBV7-2 to TRBJ2-1, with 8 nucleotides matching TRBD2. CDR3 length equals 15 residues. Trimming at V came to 3 bases and at J to 10 bases, leaving 11 bases not matched to a gene. Germline CDR1 and CDR2: SGHTA and FQGNSA. Written as DNA, the CDR3 is TGTGCCAGCAGCTTCGGGGGGGGGCCCTATCGCGAGCAGTTCTTC. Residues: CASSFGGGPYREQFF.

The chain combines TRBV10-3 with TRBJ1-5, with D possibly TRBD1 on 6 matching bases. CDR1 and CDR2 from the germline V gene are ENHRY and SYGVKD. This CDR3 has 14 residues. Trimming removed 6 bases at V and 5 bases at J, with 14 bases between. CDR3 protein: CAIRSEQGDQPQHF. The CDR3 nucleotides read TGTGCCATCAGATCAGAACAGGGCGATCAGCCCCAGCATTTT.

V and J are TRBV5-6 and TRBJ2-2, with D perhaps matching TRBD1 (5 bases). The germline gives CDR1 SGHDT, CDR2 YYEEEE. Trimming took 4 bases from V and 6 from J, leaving 16 bases between them. The CDR3 is 15 residues long. The CDR3 DNA reads as TGTGCCAGCAGCCTTACCTTGCAGGGCTCCGGGGAGCTGTTTTTT. It yields the protein CASSLTLQGSGELFF. Full variable domain (outside the CDR3, taken from reference TRBV5-6 and TRBJ2-2): DAGVTQSPTHLIKTRGQQVTLRCSPKSGHDTVSWYQQALGQGPQFIFQYYEEEERQRGNFPDRFSGHQFPNYSSELNVNALLLGDSALYLCASSLTLQGSGELFFGEGSRLTVL.

The rearrangement joins TRBV13 to TRBJ1-4; D not certain. The CDR3 length is 15 residues. The V and J ends lost 5 bases and 8 bases respectively, with 18 bases between them. In germline, CDR1 is PRHDT, CDR2 FYEKMQ (reference sequence). The CDR3 loop is CASSGLSLGQEKLFF. The CDR3 nucleotides are TGTGCCAGCAGCGGCCTTAGTCTTGGGCAGGAAAAACTGTTTTTT.

This clone was seen only once. This chain connects TRBV5-5 to TRBJ1-5; 9 nucleotides line up with TRBD1. Germline loops: CDR1 SGHKS, CDR2 YYEKEE (reference sequence). V trimming: 4 bases; J trimming: 3 bases; junction bases outside the gene matches: 8. The CDR3 loop spans 16 amino acids. The CDR3 region is CASSTSGTGNNQPQHF. For the CDR3, the DNA is TGTGCCAGCAGCACCTCCGGGACAGGGAACAATCAGCCCCAGCATTTT.

The chain recombines TRBV30 with TRBJ2-1; D is perhaps TRBD2 (6 bases). The V end lost 2 bases, the J end lost 3 bases, and 11 bases lay between the germline ends. The CDR3 has 14 amino acids. CDR1 is GTSNPN, CDR2 SVGIG, per germline (reference sequence). The CDR3 nucleotides read TGTGCCTGGAGTTCGGACTACCGCTACAATGAGCAGTTCTTC. The encoded protein is CAWSSDYRYNEQFF.

The J gene is TRBJ1-1, the V gene TRBV7-9; D is perhaps TRBD1 (6 bases). CDR1 is SEHNR and CDR2 is FQNEAQ in the germline V gene (reference sequence). The CDR3 extends over 15 amino acids. The ends were cut back, 7 bases at V and 4 bases at J, with 19 bases in the middle. The CDR3 sequence is CASIVREQGGTEAFF. As DNA, the CDR3 is TGTGCCAGCATCGTTAGGGAACAGGGTGGCACTGAAGCTTTCTTT. Using reference TRBV7-9 and TRBJ1-1 for the parts outside the CDR3, the full variable domain is DTGVSQNPRHKITKRGQNVTFRCDPISEHNRLYWYRQTLGQGPEFLTYFQNEAQLEKSRLLSDRFSAERPKGSFSTLEIQRTEQGDSAMYLCASIVREQGGTEAFFGQGTRLTVV.

J is TRBJ1-6 and V is TRBV4-3; D remains ambiguous. V shed 2 bases and J shed 5 bases, with 10 bases lying between them. This CDR3 has 15 residues. Germline loops: CDR1 LGHNA, CDR2 YSLEER. This chain's CDR3 is CASSQSGTHNSPLHF. CDR3 coding DNA: TGCGCCAGCAGCCAATCAGGAACTCATAATTCACCCCTCCACTTT.

In this sample, this clone turned up once. This chain uses TRBV7-3 with TRBJ2-7; 8 bases are a match to TRBD1. Germline V gene data show CDR1 as SGHTA and CDR2 as FQGTGA. V was clipped by 2 bases and J by 2 bases; unmatched bases: 2. CDR3 length: 14 residues. The CDR3 region has the DNA TGTGCCAGCAGCTTAGGGACAGGACCCTACGAGCAGTACTTC. Its translation is CASSLGTGPYEQYF.

The rearrangement links TRBV7-2 to TRBJ1-6; 7 bases are shared with TRBD1. This CDR3 spans 12 amino acids. The trim removed 0 bases at V and 14 bases at J, leaving 1 base unmatched. Germline V gives CDR1 SGHTA, CDR2 FQGNSA. The CDR3 DNA reads as TGTGCCAGCAGCTTAGCACAGGGGACCCTCCACTTT. Translating gives CASSLAQGTLHF.

This chain uses TRBV9 with TRBJ2-7, with D perhaps TRBD2 (5 bases). The CDR3 consists of 15 residues. The germline V gene has CDR1 SGDLS and CDR2 YYNGEE. With 4 bases removed from V and 0 bases from J, the gap between germline ends came to 14 bases. The CDR3: CASSTTGRSSYEQYF. DNA for the CDR3: TGTGCCAGCAGCACCACGGGGAGAAGCTCCTACGAGCAGTACTTC.